This entry lists 5 T cell receptor beta chains sequenced from one sample in a study of blood T cell repertoires in COVID-19. Some clones are missing from TCRdb's copy, which holds only in-frame ones; the method was immunoSEQ multiplex PCR. Here the sample spans some 390,000 clones, 85% to 90% being singletons. The specimen sequenced was PBMCs or T cells enriched from blood (not recorded which). These TCRs come from a man younger than 40 who had recovered from COVID-19.

The CDR3 loop reads CASSPRVLDGQAANYGYTF. For the CDR3, the DNA is TGTGCCAGCTCACCACGAGTCCTAGACGGACAGGCCGCTAACTATGGCTACACCTTC. This sequence joins TRBV18 and TRBJ1-2; 7 positions agree with TRBD1. This CDR3 is built from 19 residues. With V trimmed by 1 base and J by 0 bases, 14 bases remained unmatched. Germline CDR1 and CDR2: KGHSH and LQKENI.

V and J are TRBV6-2 or TRBV6-3 and TRBJ2-2; D remains unclear. Germline V CDR1 and CDR2: MNHEY, SVGEGT. CDR3 length: 14 residues. The germline V and J ends were trimmed by 2 bases and 0 bases, with 4 bases remaining between them. The CDR3 coding sequence is TGTGCCAGCAGTTACGTCTCGAACACCGGGGAGCTGTTTTTT. Translation gives CASSYVSNTGELFF.

The chain employs TRBV5-4 and TRBJ2-1, with D tentatively TRBD1 (6 bases). The germline V gene encodes CDR1 SGHNT and CDR2 YYREEE (reference sequence). The ends were cut back, 0 bases at V and 15 bases at J, with 19 bases in the middle. The length of the CDR3 is 14 residues. CDR3 amino acids: CASSLDLGARAAFF. In DNA form, the CDR3 reads TGTGCCAGCAGCTTGGATTTGGGGGCGAGAGCGGCGTTCTTC.

The chain employs TRBV23-1 and TRBJ2-7; 12 positions match TRBD2. TRBV23-1 is reported as an ORF; its role is uncertain. The CDR3 runs 15 residues. Trimming took 4 bases from V and 7 from J; bases not matched to a gene: 8. The chain's CDR3 is CASSPRLAGVVEQYF. In DNA form, the CDR3 reads TGCGCCAGCAGTCCCAGACTAGCGGGAGTTGTTGAGCAGTACTTC.

As DNA, the CDR3 is TGTGCCATCAGAGAAGGGGGGAACACCGGGGAGCTGTTTTTT. It is translated as CAIREGGNTGELFF. The chain carries TRBV10-3 and TRBJ2-2; tentative D call: TRBD1 (6 bases). The ends were cut back, 6 bases at V and 1 base at J, with 9 bases in the middle. The CDR3 is made up of 14 amino acids. Germline loops: CDR1 ENHRY, CDR2 SYGVKD.